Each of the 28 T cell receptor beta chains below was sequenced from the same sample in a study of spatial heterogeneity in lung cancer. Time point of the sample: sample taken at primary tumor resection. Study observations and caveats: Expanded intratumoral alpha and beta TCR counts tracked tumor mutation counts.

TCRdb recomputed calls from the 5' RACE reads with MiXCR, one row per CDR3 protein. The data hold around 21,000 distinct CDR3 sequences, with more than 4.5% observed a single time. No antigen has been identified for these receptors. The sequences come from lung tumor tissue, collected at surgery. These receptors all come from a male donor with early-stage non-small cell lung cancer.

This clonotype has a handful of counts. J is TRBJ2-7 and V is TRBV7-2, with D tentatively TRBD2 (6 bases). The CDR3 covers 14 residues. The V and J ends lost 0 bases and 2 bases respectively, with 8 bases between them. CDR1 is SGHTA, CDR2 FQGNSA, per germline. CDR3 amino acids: CASSLAAGTYEQYF. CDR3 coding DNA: TGTGCCAGCAGCTTAGCTGCGGGAACCTACGAGCAGTACTTC.

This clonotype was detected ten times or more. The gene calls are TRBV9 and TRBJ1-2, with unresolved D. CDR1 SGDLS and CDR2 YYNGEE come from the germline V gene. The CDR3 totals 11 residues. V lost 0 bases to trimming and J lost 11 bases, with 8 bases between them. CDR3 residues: CASSVGGWYTF. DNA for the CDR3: TGTGCCAGCAGCGTAGGCGGATGGTACACCTTC.

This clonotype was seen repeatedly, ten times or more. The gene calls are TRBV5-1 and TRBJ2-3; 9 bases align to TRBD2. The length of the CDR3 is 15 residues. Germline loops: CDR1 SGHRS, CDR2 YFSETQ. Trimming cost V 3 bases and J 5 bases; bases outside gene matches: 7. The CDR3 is CASSSGLAGGDTQYF. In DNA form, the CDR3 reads TGCGCCAGCAGCTCGGGACTAGCTGGGGGAGATACGCAGTATTTT.

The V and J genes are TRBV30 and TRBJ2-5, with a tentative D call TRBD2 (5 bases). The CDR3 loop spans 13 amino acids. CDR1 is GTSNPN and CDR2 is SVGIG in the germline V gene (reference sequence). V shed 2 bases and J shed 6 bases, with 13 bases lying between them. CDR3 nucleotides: TGTGCCTGGAGTCCGACTACTACAAAGACCCAGTACTTC. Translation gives CAWSPTTTKTQYF.

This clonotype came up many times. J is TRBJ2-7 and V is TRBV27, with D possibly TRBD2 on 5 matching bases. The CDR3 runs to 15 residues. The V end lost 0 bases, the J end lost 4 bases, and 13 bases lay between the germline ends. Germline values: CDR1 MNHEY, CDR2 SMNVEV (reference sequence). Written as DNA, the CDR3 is TGTGCCAGCAGTTTATCGGTAGGAGGCAAGTACGAGCAGTACTTC. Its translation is CASSLSVGGKYEQYF.

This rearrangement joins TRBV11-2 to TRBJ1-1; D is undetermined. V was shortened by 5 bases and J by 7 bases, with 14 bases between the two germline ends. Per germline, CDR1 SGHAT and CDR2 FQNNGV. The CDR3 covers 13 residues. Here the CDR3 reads CASSPQTGLEAFF. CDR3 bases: TGTGCCAGCAGCCCCCAGACCGGGCTTGAAGCTTTCTTT.

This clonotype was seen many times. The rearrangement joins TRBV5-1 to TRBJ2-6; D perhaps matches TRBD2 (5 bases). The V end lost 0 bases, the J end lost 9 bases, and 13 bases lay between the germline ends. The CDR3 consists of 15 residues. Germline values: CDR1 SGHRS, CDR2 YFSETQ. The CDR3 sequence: CASSLGSGFDNVLTF. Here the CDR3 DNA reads TGCGCCAGCAGCTTGGGGTCGGGGTTTGACAACGTCCTGACTTTC.

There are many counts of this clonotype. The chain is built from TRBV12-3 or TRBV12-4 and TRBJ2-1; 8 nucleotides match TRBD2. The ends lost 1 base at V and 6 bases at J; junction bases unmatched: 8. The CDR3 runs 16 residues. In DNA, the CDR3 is TGTGCCAGCAGTTTAGTAAGGCTAGCGGGCACCAATGAGCAGTTCTTC. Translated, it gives CASSLVRLAGTNEQFF.

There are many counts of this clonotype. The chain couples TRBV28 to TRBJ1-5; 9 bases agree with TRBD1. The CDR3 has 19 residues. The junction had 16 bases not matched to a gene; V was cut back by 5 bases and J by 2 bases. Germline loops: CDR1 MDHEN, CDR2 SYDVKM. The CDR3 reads CASSPPGQGGGGGNQPQHF. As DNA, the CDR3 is TGTGCCAGCAGTCCTCCGGGACAGGGTGGAGGTGGGGGCAATCAGCCCCAGCATTTT.

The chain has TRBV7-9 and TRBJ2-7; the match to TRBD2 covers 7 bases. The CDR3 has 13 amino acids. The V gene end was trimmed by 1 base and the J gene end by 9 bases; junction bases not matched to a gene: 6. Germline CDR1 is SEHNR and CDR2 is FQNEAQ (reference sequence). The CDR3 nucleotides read TGTGCCAGCAGCTTAGTGTCTAGCGGAGGGCAGTACTTC. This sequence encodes CASSLVSSGGQYF.

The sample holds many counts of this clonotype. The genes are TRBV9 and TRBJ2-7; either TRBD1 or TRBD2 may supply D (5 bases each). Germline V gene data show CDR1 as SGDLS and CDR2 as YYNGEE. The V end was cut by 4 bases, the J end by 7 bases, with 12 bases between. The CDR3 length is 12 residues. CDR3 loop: CASSPPWGEQYF. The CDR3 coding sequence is TGTGCCAGCAGCCCCCCGTGGGGGGAGCAGTACTTC.

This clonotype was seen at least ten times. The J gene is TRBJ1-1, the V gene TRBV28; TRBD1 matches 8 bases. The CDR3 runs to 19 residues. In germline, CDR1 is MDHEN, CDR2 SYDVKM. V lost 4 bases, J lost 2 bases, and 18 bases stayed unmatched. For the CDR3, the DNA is TGTGCCAGCAGTTACTCCATCGGTATCAGGGGGCAGACTAACACTGAAGCTTTCTTT. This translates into CASSYSIGIRGQTNTEAFF.

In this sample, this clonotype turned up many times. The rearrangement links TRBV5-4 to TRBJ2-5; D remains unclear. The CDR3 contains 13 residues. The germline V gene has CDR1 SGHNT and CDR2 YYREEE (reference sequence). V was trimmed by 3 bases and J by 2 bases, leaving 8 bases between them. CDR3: CASSWGPQETQYF. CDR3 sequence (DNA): TGTGCCAGCAGCTGGGGTCCACAAGAGACCCAGTACTTC.

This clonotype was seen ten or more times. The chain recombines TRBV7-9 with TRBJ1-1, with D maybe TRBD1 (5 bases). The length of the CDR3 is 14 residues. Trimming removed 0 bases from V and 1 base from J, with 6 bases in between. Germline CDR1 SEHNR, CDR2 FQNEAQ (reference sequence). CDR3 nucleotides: TGTGCCAGCAGCTTAGCCCAGGGGAACACTGAAGCTTTCTTT. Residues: CASSLAQGNTEAFF.

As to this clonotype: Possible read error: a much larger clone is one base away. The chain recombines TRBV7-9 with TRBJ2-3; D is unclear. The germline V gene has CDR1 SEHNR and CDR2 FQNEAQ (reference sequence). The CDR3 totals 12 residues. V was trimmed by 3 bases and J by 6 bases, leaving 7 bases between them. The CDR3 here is CASSFRSDTQYF. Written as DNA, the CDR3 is TGTGCCAGCAGCTTTCGGTCGGATACGCAGTATTTT.

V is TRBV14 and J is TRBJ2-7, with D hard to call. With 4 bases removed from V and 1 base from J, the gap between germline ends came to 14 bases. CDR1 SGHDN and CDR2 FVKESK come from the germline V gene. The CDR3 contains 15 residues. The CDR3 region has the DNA TGTGCCAGCAGCCGAGCCGGGTCCTCTTCCTACGAGCAGTACTTC. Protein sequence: CASSRAGSSSYEQYF.

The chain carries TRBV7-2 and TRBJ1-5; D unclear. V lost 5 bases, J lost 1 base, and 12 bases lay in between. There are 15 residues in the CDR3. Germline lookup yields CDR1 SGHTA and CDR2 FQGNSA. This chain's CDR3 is CASSPQRASNQPQHF. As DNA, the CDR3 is TGTGCCAGCAGCCCCCAGCGGGCGAGCAATCAGCCCCAGCATTTT.

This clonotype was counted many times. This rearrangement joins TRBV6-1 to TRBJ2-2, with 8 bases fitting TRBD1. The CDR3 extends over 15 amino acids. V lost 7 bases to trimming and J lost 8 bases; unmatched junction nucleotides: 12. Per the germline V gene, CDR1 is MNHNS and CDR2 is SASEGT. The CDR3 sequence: CASTANRGARGELFF. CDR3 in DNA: TGTGCCAGCACCGCAAACAGGGGGGCGAGGGGGGAGCTGTTTTTT.

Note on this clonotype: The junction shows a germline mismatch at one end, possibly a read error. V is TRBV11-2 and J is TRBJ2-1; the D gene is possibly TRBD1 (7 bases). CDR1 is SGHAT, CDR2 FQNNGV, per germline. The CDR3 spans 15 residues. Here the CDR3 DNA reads TGTGCCAGCAGCTTAACGGAGGGGGCCTACAATGAGAAGTTCTTC. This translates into CASSLTEGAYNEKFF.

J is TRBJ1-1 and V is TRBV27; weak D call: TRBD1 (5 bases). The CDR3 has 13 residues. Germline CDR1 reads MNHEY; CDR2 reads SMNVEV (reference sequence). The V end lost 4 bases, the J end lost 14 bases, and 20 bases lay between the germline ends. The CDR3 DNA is TGTGCCAGCAGTTATAGGTTCTCCCGGACATCGTTCTTT. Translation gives CASSYRFSRTSFF.

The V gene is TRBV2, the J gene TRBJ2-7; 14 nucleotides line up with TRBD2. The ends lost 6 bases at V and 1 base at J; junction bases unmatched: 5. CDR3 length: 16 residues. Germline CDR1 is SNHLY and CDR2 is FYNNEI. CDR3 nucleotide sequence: TGTGCCAGCAGACGACTAGCGGGAGGGGGATCCTACGAGCAGTACTTC. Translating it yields CASRRLAGGGSYEQYF.

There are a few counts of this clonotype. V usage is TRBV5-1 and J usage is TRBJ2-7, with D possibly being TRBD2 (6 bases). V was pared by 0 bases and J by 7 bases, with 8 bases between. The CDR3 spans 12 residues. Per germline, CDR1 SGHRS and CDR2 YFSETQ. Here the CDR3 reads CASSLAGREQYF. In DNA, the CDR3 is TGCGCCAGCAGCTTGGCAGGGAGGGAGCAGTACTTC.

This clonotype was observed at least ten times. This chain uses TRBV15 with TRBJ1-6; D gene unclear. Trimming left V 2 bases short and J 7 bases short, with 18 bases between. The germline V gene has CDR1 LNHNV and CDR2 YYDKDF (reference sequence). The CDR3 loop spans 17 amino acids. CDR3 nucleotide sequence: TGTGCCACCAGCAGACAATCAGATATAAGGTCCAATTCACCCCTCCACTTT. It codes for CATSRQSDIRSNSPLHF.

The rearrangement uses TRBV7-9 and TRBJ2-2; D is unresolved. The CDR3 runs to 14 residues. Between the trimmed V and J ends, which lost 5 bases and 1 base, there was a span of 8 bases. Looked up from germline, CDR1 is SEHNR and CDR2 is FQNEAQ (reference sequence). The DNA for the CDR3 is TGTGCCAGCAGCCTAAGCCAGAACACCGGGGAGCTGTTTTTT. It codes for CASSLSQNTGELFF.

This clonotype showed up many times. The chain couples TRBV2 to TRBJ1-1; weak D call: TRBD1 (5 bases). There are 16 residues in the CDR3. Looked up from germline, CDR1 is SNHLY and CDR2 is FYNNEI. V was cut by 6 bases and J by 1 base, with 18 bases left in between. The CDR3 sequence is CASSARSWGRNTEAFF. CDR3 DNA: TGTGCCAGCAGCGCCAGGTCGTGGGGCAGGAACACTGAAGCTTTCTTT.

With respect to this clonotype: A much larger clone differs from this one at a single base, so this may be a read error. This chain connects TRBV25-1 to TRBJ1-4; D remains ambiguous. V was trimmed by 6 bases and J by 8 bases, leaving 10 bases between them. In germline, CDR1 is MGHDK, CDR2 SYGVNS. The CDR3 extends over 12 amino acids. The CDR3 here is CASSHVTEKLFF. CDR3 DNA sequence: TGTGCCAGCAGCCACGTGACGGAAAAACTGTTTTTT.

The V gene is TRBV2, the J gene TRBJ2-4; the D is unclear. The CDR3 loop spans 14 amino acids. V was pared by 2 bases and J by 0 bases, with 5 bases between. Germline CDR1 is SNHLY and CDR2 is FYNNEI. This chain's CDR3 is CASSEWEAKNIQYF. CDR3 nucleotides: TGTGCCAGCAGTGAATGGGAAGCCAAAAACATTCAGTACTTC.

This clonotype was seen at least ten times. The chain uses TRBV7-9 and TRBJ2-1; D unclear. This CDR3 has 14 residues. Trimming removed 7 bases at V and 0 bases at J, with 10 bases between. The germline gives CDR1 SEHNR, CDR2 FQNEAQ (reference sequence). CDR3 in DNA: TGTGCCAGCACTCATTTAAGCTCCTACAATGAGCAGTTCTTC. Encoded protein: CASTHLSSYNEQFF.